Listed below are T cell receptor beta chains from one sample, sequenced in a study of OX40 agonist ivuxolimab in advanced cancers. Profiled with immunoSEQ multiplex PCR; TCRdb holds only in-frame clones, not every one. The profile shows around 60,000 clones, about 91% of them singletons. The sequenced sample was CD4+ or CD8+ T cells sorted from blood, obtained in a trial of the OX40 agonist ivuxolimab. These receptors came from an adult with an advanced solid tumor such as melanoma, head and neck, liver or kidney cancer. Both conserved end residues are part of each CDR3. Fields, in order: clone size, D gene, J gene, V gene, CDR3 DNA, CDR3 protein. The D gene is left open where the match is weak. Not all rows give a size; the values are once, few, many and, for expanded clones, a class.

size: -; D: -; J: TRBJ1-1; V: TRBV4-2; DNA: TGTGCCAGCAGCCAAGTTCAGGGAATGAACACTGAAGCTTTCTTT; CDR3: CASSQVQGMNTEAFF
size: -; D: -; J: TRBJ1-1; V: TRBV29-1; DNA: TGCAGCGTGAGGACAGTCAGCGGCACTGAAGCTTTCTTT; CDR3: CSVRTVSGTEAFF
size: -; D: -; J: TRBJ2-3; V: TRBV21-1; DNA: TGTGCCAGCAGCCTGCGCAGGTCGGCCGGAGATACGCAGTATTTT; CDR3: CASSLRRSAGDTQYF
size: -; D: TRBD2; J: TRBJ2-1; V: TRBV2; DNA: TGTGCCAGCAGTTCTAGCGGGATAGGAAATGAGCAGTTCTTC; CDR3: CASSSSGIGNEQFF
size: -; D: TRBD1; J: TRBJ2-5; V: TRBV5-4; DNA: TGTGCCAGCAGCCCACAGGGGGCAGAAGAGACCCAGTACTTC; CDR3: CASSPQGAEETQYF
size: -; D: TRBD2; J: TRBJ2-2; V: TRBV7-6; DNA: TGTGCCAGCAGCTTCGTTAGCGGGGGGGCAGCCGGGGAGCTGTTTTTT; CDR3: CASSFVSGGAAGELFF
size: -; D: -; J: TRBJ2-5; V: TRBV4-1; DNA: TGCGCCAGCAGCCGGATGTGGTCAGAGACCCAGTACTTC; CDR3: CASSRMWSETQYF
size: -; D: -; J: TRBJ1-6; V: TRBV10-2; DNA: TGCGCCAGCACCGGGTTCTATAATTCACCCCTCCACTTT; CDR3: CASTGFYNSPLHF
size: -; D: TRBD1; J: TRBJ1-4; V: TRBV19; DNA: TGTGCCAGTAGTATGGGAGCCGGGACAGGGGATGAAAAACTGTTTTTT; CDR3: CASSMGAGTGDEKLFF
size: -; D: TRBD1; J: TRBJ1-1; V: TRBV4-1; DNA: TGCGCCAGCAGCCTTACAGGGGGCCGGACTGAAGCTTTCTTT; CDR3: CASSLTGGRTEAFF
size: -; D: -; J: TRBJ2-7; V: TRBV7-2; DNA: TGTGCCAGCAGCTCCCTTTTAGTGGGGAGTATCGACGAGCAGTACTTC; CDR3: CASSSLLVGSIDEQYF
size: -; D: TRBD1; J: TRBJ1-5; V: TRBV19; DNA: TGTGCCAGTAGTATAAGCGGGACAGGGTTCGGTCAGCCCCAGCATTTT; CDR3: CASSISGTGFGQPQHF
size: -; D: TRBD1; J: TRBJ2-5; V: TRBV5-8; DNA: TGTGCCAGCAGCTTGGATGGGACAGTTATTGAGACCCAGTACTTC; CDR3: CASSLDGTVIETQYF
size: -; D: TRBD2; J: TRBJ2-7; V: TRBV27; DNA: TGTGCCAGCAGTTTACTAGCGGGGGGCCCCTACGAGCAGTACTTC; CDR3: CASSLLAGGPYEQYF
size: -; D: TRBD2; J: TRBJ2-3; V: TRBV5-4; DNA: TGTGCCAGCAGCTCCGGACTAGTTACAGATACGCAGTATTTT; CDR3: CASSSGLVTDTQYF
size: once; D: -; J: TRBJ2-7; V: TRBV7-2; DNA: TGTGCCAGCAGCTTAGATGTCGCTGGGGGCGTTATCTCCTACGAGCAGTACTTC; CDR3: CASSLDVAGGVISYEQYF
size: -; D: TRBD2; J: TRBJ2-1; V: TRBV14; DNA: TGTGCCAGCAGCCAACTAAGCGGGAGGGGATTGGGAGAGTTCTTC; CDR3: CASSQLSGRGLGEFF
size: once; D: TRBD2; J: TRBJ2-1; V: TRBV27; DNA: TGTGCCAGCAGTTTGGGGTATCTGGGACTAGCGCCAAACTCCTACAATGAGCAGTTCTTC; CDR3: CASSLGYLGLAPNSYNEQFF
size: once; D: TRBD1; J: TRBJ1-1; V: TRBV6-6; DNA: TGTGCCAGCAGTGGGGGACAGGGGAAAACTGAAGCTTTCTTT; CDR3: CASSGGQGKTEAFF
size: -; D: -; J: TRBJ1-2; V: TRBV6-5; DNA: TGTGCCAGCAGTTACTCGATCGGGGGGCGGGATGGCTACACCTTC; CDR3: CASSYSIGGRDGYTF
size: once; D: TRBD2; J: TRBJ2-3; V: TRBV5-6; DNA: TGTGCCAGCAGCGCACTAGCGGGTTCCACAGATACGCAGTATTTT; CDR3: CASSALAGSTDTQYF
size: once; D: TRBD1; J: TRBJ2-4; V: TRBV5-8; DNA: TGTGCCAGCAGCCGATATCCGGGACAGGGGATAAACATTCAGTACTTC; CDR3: CASSRYPGQGINIQYF
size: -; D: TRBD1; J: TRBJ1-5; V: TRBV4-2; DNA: TGTGCCAGCAGCCAAGATCTTGGACAGGGGGATCAGCCCCAGCATTTT; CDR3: CASSQDLGQGDQPQHF
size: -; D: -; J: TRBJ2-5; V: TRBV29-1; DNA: TGCAGCGTTGTGGTGGTTGGGGAGACCCAGTACTTC; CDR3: CSVVVVGETQYF
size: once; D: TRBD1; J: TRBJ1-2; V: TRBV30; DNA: TGTGCCTGGAGTCGGACAGGGGATAAAGGCTACACCTTC; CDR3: CAWSRTGDKGYTF
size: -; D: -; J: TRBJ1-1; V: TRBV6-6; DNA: TGTGCCAGCAGTTACTCGCCTGGCAGCAAAGCTTTCTTT; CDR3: CASSYSPGSKAFF
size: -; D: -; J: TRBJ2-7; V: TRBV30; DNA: TGTGCCTGGAGTGACGTGGGCTACGAGCAGTACTTC; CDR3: CAWSDVGYEQYF
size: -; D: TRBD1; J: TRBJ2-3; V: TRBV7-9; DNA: TGTGCCAGCAGCTACAGCCGGGACAGGGGAAACCCAGATACGCAGTATTTT; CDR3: CASSYSRDRGNPDTQYF
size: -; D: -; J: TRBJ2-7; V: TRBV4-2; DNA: TGTGCCAGCAGCCTAAGGACGGGGTCCTACGAGCAGTACTTC; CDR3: CASSLRTGSYEQYF
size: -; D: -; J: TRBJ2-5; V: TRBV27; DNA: TGTGCCAGCAGGACACAGCTCACGGGCGGAGAGACCCAGTACTTC; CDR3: CASRTQLTGGETQYF
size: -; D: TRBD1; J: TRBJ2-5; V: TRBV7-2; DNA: TGTGCCAGCAGCTTAGAGGGGGCTAGTTTTGAGACCCAGTACTTC; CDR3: CASSLEGASFETQYF
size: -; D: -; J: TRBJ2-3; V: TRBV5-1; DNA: TGCGCCAGCAGCTCAGGACAGATTATCACAGATACGCAGTATTTT; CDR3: CASSSGQIITDTQYF
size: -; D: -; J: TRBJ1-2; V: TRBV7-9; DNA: TGTGCCAGCAGCTCCGCGGCCGAAACCCTCTATGGCTACACCTTC; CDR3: CASSSAAETLYGYTF
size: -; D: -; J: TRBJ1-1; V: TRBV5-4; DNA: TGTGCCAGCAGACCTACACCGAACACTGAAGCTTTCTTT; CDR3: CASRPTPNTEAFF
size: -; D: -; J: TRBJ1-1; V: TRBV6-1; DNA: TGTGCCAGCACCCCAGGGTTAGAAACTGAAGCTTTCTTT; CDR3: CASTPGLETEAFF